This T cell receptor beta chain derives from a study of T cell responses to AZD1222 COVID-19 vaccine (dated by TCRdb to the early 2020s). Broadly, across the study: TCR sequencing covered 230 or so trial participants: about 210 given two doses of AZD1222 and 26 given two doses of MenACWY control vaccine. Trial participants were enrolled by age into subgroups of 18-55, 56-69 and 70-plus years, and around 140, 26 and 57 TCR-sequenced participants, respectively, were included in these subgroups. Results and caveats for the whole study, not just this receptor: The whole spike protein was spanned by vaccine-associated CD4 TCRs, and dominant responses were seen in regions 160-218 and 743-854. Conclusions about previously exposed vaccinees are limited, since just a handful of AZD1222 recipients were seropositive for SARS-CoV-2 at baseline. Reportedly, almost half of the unique spike-specific TCRs recognized epitopes lying outside the regions that are mutated in the B.1.351 and B.1.1.7 variants. Participants were mostly white British, with more females than males. The authors suggested clonal diversity may have been underestimated. No day 14 peak-response samples were available, so repertoires were characterized only after the peak T cell response. After two AZD1222 doses, both the breadth and the depth of spike-specific TCRs were significantly higher than at day 0 and than in MenACWY recipients. The 56-69-year group was small, and its depth increase did not reach significance, likely because of low power.

The time point label on this specimen signifies: about 28 days (+/-7) after the second vaccine dose. Because spike-specific TCR depth and breadth did not differ between the two schedules, AZD1222 recipients who got a second dose at roughly 4 weeks were pooled with those who got a second dose at roughly 12 weeks. Samples from vaccinated people were obtained from the UK trials COV001 and COV002, which included a single-blind randomized controlled phase 2/3 trial of AZD1222 (ChAdOx1 nCoV-19) in healthy adults. For TCRbeta chain sequencing, PBMC samples were collected from trial participants at day 0 and at day 28 after the second dose. Relative to germline, V is missing 3 bases and J is missing 6 bases, with 20 bases of the junction outside any gene match. From the cysteine through the phenylalanine, the CDR3 covers 19 amino acids. The read is trimmed to its CDR3 DNA, 57 bases read in frame from base 1. In the germline V gene, CDR1 corresponds to MDHEN and CDR2 to SYDVKM.

With regard to this clone: This clone's antigen is unknown. It has no much larger one-base neighbor in the sample; base qualities were not kept.

The CDR3 regions of human TCRbeta chains were analyzed by immunosequencing. Turning to the authors' computational methods: TCRs in the repertoires were compared against a reference library of SARS-CoV-2-specific TCRs that had been generated with the MIRA antigen-specificity platform. Breadth meant the fraction of unique TCRs that were SARS-CoV-2-associated, whereas depth meant the fraction of total T cells that were SARS-CoV-2-associated. Using the MIRA data, each spike-specific TCR was assigned both to the spike region to which the TCR was reactive and to a CD4 or CD8 class. Log10-transformed breadth and depth values were compared by one-way ANOVA with Sidak's multiple comparisons tests. The source is immuneACCESS, and TCRdb retained only in-frame sequences with V and J called. Part of the clones is not carried over; for the studies checked, unresolved V genes explain less than half of this, and the remainder is unexplained. That table gives V, J and clone size, and the DNA gave D and trimming. The sample data list 150,000 or so clones, and about 89% of these were observed just once. The ten biggest clones cover 1% to 1.5% of the sample.

The sequence links TRBV28 to TRBJ2-3; the junction holds 8 bases that match TRBD2. Source: peripheral blood, taken 28 days after the second AZD1222 dose. This receptor was identified in an adult who received the AZD1222 COVID-19 vaccine. The CDR3 here reads CASSFSHPESTGGLDTQYF. Here is the DNA: TGTGCCAGCAGTTTTTCACACCCCGAGTCAACGGGAGGGCTGGATACGCAGTATTTT.